This note documents a single TCR beta chain sequence. The data are from a study of blood T cell repertoires in COVID-19. Only in-frame clones appear in the TCRdb table, and some are missing; sequencing was by immunoSEQ multiplex PCR. The sample has just over 80,000 clones; around 80% are singletons. The CDR3 is 13 amino acids. From germline, CDR1 is LGHDT and CDR2 YNNKEL (reference sequence). With 5 bases removed from V and 3 bases from J, the gap between germline ends came to 10 bases. Sequenced input: peripheral blood. V and J are TRBV3-1 (or the pseudogene TRBV3-2) and TRBJ2-5; D is unresolved. This sequence originates from a woman over 75 with active or convalescent COVID-19. The DNA of the CDR3 is TGTGCCAGCAGCAAGGCGGTGGAAGAGACCCAGTACTTC. Translating gives CASSKAVEETQYF.